These T cell receptor beta chains were read from a single sample in a study of neoadjuvant anti-PD-1 for oral cavity cancer. The method was immunoSEQ multiplex PCR; TCRdb's version includes in-frame clones alone and lacks a portion of them. The repertoire holds approximately 74,000 clones, with roughly four fifths as singletons. The sequences come from PBMCs, collected before nivolumab (anti-PD-1) treatment. Receptor source: a person aged 35-79 years with oral cavity squamous cell carcinoma. The CDR3 runs from the conserved cysteine through the conserved F or W. The D gene is left open where the match is weak. The size entry is marked missing in some rows and otherwise reads once, few, many or a size class.

d_call,cdr3_length,v_call,j_call,clone_size,cdr3_nt,cdr3_aa
TRBD1,13,TRBV6-1,TRBJ2-7,.,TGTGCCAGCAGGGGGACAGGCTCCTACGAGCAGTACTTC,CASRGTGSYEQYF
TRBD2,22,TRBV29-1,TRBJ2-1,few,TGCAGCGTTGAAGGGTCCGGGCAACCCGGGACTAGCGGACCCAGCTCCTACAATGAGCAGTTCTTC,CSVEGSGQPGTSGPSSYNEQFF
.,13,TRBV30,TRBJ1-2,.,TGTGCCTGGATCTCACAGGGTGGCGGGGGCTACACCTTC,CAWISQGGGGYTF
.,14,TRBV19,TRBJ1-5,.,TGTGCCAGTAGTATAGAGTTAGGAAATCAGCCCCAGCATTTT,CASSIELGNQPQHF
TRBD2,16,TRBV7-9,TRBJ2-2,.,TGTGCCAGCAGCTATACTAGCGGGAAAAACACCGGGGAGCTGTTTTTT,CASSYTSGKNTGELFF
.,14,TRBV19,TRBJ2-7,.,TGTGCCAGCCAAGGACAAGTGGGGTTGGATGAGCAGTACTTC,CASQGQVGLDEQYF
.,12,TRBV10-3,TRBJ2-2,.,TGTGCCATCAGTGAGTCGTCCGGGGAGCTGTTTTTT,CAISESSGELFF
.,14,TRBV28,TRBJ1-5,.,TGTGCCAGCAGTTTGCAAATGGGCAATCAGCCCCAGCATTTT,CASSLQMGNQPQHF
TRBD1,15,TRBV5-6,TRBJ1-1,.,TGTGCCAGCAATCTCCCTGGGACAGCGAACACTGAAGCTTTCTTT,CASNLPGTANTEAFF
TRBD2,18,TRBV4-1,TRBJ2-1,.,TGCGCCAGCAGCCAACCTAGCGGGATGGGGAGCTCCTACAATGAGCAGTTCTTC,CASSQPSGMGSSYNEQFF
TRBD2,15,TRBV10-3,TRBJ2-7,once,TGTGCCATCAGTGCTCAAGCGGGAGGAAGGAGTGAGCAGTACTTC,CAISAQAGGRSEQYF
.,14,TRBV6-5,TRBJ2-7,.,TGTGCCAGCAGTTACGGAGGGGGCGCCTACGAGCAGTACTTC,CASSYGGGAYEQYF
.,12,TRBV2,TRBJ1-2,.,TGTGCCAGCAGTGAGCAGGGTGGTGGCTACACCTTC,CASSEQGGGYTF
.,11,TRBV29-1,TRBJ2-1,few,TGCAGCGTTGAAGATCCTCCGAAACAGTTCTTC,CSVEDPPKQFF
TRBD1,18,TRBV11-2,TRBJ2-3,once,TGTGCCAGCAGCTTAAGCTTATGGACAGGGGGAGGCACAGATACGCAGTATTTT,CASSLSLWTGGGTDTQYF
.,15,TRBV2,TRBJ2-3,.,TGTGCCAGCAGTCCCTCCTCAAAGCCCACAGATACGCAGTATTTT,CASSPSSKPTDTQYF
TRBD1,15,TRBV28,TRBJ1-1,.,TGTGCCAGCAGTTTCACAGGGGGAATGAACACTGAAGCTTTCTTT,CASSFTGGMNTEAFF
.,13,TRBV5-1,TRBJ1-2,.,TGCGCCAGCAGCTTGGACCAGGGAAGAGGCTACACCTTC,CASSLDQGRGYTF
TRBD1,15,TRBV28,TRBJ2-2,.,TGTGCCAGCACCGTACAGACAGGGGGACCCGGGGAGCTGTTTTTT,CASTVQTGGPGELFF
.,14,TRBV19,TRBJ1-1,.,TGTGCCAGTAGTCCGAGAACAATTCCTCCCGAAGCTTTCTTT,CASSPRTIPPEAFF
.,13,TRBV5-6,TRBJ1-2,.,TGTGCCAGCAGCTTCCGGGGGAACTATGGCTACACCTTC,CASSFRGNYGYTF
TRBD1,13,TRBV7-8,TRBJ2-7,.,TGTGCCAGCCGGACAGGGGTTTCCTACGAGCAGTACTTC,CASRTGVSYEQYF
.,14,TRBV7-9,TRBJ2-7,few,TGTGCCAGCAGCTACCGGGACTTCACCTACGAGCAGTACTTC,CASSYRDFTYEQYF
.,15,TRBV13,TRBJ2-7,.,TGTGCCAGCAGCTTAAGGGTCAGCGCCAGCTATAAGCAGTACTTC,CASSLRVSASYKQYF
.,13,TRBV5-1,TRBJ2-5,.,TGCGCCAGCTCACCCACAGAGAAAGAGACCCAGTACTTC,CASSPTEKETQYF
TRBD1,14,TRBV19,TRBJ1-5,.,TGTGCCAGTAGTATCCTAGGACAGGGCCAGCCCCAGCATTTT,CASSILGQGQPQHF
TRBD1,15,TRBV5-1,TRBJ2-2,.,TGCGCCAGCAGCTTCGGCGACAGGGATGCCGGGGAGCTGTTTTTT,CASSFGDRDAGELFF
TRBD2,15,TRBV6-6,TRBJ2-1,once,TGTGCCAGCAGCGAGCGGGAGATTGGCGACAATGAGCAGTTCTTC,CASSEREIGDNEQFF